This TCR beta chain came from a study of blood T cell repertoires in COVID-19 (dated by TCRdb to about 2020). About the investigation overall: Collaborator samples came from the United States, Italy and Spain and covered acute and convalescent phases of COVID-19. The material from the prospective study consisted of cDNA or gDNA derived from T cells, B-cell-depleted T cells, or PBMCs. Deeply sampled blood TCRbeta repertoires from subjects exposed to, actively infected with, or recovered from COVID-19 were included in the dataset. The repertoires were released in a freely available public database meant as a resource for research on the immune response to SARS-CoV-2. Samples were obtained from the ongoing ImmuneRACE study (first 160 participants) and from some 1,200 subjects provided by 6 global collaborators. Sample metadata almost always included a de-identified subject ID, COVID-19 status, age in years and sex. Where HLA class I and class II types were available, the types were taken from metadata supplied by the sample provider, not from assay-based typing. What the research found in general, with its limitations: How much clinical and demographic metadata was included differed by source and by participant, and the metadata was provided uncurated.

The immunoSEQ Assay, a bias-controlled multiplex PCR, was used to amplify TCRbeta CDR3 regions from genomic DNA. The paper's processing steps were these. The number of nucleated cells in each sample was estimated by amplification of reference gene primers within the assay. Sequence reads were collapsed and filtered to measure the absolute abundance of every unique TCRbeta CDR3 rearrangement. For each sample, productive Simpson clonality was calculated as the square root of Simpson's diversity index over productive rearrangements. Not all clones reach the TCRdb copy of this immuneACCESS table, which keeps in-frame sequences only. Checked studies attribute under half of the gap to unresolved V genes and leave the rest unexplained. V, J and clone size derive from that table, while D and trimming were established from the DNA sequence. In all, the sample holds about 210,000 clones, and 89% of those were seen once. The ten most abundant clones make up more than 4.5% of the sample.

V trim: 0 bases; J trim: 5 bases; unmatched bases: 8. From cysteine to phenylalanine, the CDR3 is 16 amino acids long. Just CDR3 DNA is preserved here, 48 bases in frame from base 1. The germline V gene gives CDR1 as SGHRS and CDR2 as YFSETQ. The collaborating institutions used their own protocols to collect whole blood in K2EDTA tubes. Collaborator samples were shipped for TCRbeta analysis as frozen whole blood, isolated PBMCs, or DNA extracted from either sample type. As concerns this clone: This clone's antigen is unknown. It has no much larger one-base neighbor in the sample; base qualities were not kept.

The receptor's source is a woman in her 40s with acute or convalescent COVID-19. Sample: peripheral blood. This chain joins TRBV5-1 to TRBJ2-5, with 9 bases aligning to TRBD1. CDR3 sequence: CASSLGNTGGRETQYF. The base sequence is TGCGCCAGCAGCTTGGGAAATACAGGGGGCAGGGAGACCCAGTACTTC.